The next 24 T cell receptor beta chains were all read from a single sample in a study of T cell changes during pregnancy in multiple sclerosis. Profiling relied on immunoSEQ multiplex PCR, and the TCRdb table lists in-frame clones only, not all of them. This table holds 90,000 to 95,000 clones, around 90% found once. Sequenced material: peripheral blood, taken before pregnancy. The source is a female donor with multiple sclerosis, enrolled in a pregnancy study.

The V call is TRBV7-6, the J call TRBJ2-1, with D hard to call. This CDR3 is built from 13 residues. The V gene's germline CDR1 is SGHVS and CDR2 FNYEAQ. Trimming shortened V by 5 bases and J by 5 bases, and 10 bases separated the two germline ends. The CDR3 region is CASSQIQNNEQFF. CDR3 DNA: TGTGCCAGCAGCCAAATACAAAACAATGAGCAGTTCTTC. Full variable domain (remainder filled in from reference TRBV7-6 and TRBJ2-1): GAGVSQSPRYKVTKRGQDVALRCDPISGHVSLYWYRQALGQGPEFLTYFNYEAQQDKSGLPNDRFSAERPEGSISTLTIQRTEQRDSAMYRCASSQIQNNEQFFGPGTRLTVL.

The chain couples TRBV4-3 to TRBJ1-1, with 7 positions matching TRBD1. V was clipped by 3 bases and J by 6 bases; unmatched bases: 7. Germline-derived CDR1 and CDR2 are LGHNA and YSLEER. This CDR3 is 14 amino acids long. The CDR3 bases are TGCGCCAGCAGCCATTACAATAGGGGGCCTGAAGCTTTCTTT. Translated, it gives CASSHYNRGPEAFF.

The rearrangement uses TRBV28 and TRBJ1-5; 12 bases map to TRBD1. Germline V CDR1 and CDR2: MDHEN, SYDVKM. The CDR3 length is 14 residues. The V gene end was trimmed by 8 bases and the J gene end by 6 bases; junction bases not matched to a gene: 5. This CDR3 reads CASAGTGGFQPQHF. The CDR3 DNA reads TGTGCCAGCGCCGGGACAGGGGGCTTTCAGCCCCAGCATTTT.

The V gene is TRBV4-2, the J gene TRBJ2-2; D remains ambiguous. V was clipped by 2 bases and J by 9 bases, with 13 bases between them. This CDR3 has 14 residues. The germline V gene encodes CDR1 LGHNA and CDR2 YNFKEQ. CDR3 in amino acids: CASSQRLASWELFF. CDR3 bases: TGTGCCAGCAGCCAAAGACTGGCAAGCTGGGAGCTGTTTTTT.

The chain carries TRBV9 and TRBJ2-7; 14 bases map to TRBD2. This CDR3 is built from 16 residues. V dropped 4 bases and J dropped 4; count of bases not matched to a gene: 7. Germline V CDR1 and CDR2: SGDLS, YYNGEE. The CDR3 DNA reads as TGTGCCAGCAGCACCACGGGACTAGCGGGAGAGTACGAGCAGTACTTC. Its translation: CASSTTGLAGEYEQYF.

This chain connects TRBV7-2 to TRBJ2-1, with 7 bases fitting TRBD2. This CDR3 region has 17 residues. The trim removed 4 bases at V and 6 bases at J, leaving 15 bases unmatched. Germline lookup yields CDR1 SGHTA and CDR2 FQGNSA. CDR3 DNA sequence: TGTGCCAGCAGCTCACTCCCCCGGGACTATAACTTCAATGAGCAGTTCTTC. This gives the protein CASSSLPRDYNFNEQFF.

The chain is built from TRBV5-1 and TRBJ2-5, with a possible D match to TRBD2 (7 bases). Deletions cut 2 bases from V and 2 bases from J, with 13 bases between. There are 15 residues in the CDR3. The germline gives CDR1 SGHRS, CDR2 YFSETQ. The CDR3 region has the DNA TGCGCCAGCAGCTTCCGGGGGGCGGGGCAAGAGACCCAGTACTTC. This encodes CASSFRGAGQETQYF.

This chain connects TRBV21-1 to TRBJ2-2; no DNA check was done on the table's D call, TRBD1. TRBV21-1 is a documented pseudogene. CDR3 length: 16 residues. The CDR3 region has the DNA TGTGCCAGCAGCGGCAGCAGGGCTACGAACACCGGGGAGCTGTTTTTT. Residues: CASSGSRATNTGELFF.

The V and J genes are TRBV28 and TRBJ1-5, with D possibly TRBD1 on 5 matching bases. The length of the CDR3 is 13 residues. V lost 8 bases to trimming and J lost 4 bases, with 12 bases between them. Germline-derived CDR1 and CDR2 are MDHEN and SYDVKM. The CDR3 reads CASYAGWNQPQHF. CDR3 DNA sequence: TGTGCCAGCTATGCAGGGTGGAATCAGCCCCAGCATTTT.

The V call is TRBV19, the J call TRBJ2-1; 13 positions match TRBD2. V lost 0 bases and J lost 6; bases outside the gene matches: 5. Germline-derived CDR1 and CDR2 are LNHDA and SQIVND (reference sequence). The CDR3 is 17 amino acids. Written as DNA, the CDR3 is TGTGCCAGTAGTATAGACCTTACTAGCGGGAGGGCCAATGAGCAGTTCTTC. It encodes CASSIDLTSGRANEQFF.

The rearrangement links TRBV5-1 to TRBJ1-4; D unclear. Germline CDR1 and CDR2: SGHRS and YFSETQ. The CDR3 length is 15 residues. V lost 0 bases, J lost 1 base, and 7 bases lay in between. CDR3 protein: CASSLGAGTNEKLFF. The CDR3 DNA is TGCGCCAGCAGCTTGGGGGCCGGAACTAATGAAAAACTGTTTTTT.

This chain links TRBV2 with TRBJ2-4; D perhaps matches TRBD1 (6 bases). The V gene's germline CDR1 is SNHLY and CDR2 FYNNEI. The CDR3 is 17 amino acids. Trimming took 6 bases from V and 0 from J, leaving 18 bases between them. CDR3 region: CASSRTRGVRAKNIQYF. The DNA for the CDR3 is TGTGCCAGCAGCCGAACCAGGGGCGTCCGAGCCAAAAACATTCAGTACTTC.

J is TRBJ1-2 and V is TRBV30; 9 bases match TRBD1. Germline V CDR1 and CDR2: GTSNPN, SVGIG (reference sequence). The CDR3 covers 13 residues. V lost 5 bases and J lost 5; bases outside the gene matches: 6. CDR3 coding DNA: TGTGCCTGGGAAGTACAGGGGGCATATGGCTACACCTTC. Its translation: CAWEVQGAYGYTF.

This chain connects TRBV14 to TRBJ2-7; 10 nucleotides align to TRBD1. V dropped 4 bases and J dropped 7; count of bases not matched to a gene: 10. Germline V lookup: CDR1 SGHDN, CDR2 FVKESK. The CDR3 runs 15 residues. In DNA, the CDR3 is TGTGCCAGCAGCCTCGGACAGGGGGGGTCTGGAGAGCAGTACTTC. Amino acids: CASSLGQGGSGEQYF.

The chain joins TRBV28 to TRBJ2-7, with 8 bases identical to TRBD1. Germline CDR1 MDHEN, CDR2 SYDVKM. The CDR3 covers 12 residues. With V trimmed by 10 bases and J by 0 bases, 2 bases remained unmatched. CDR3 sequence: CATGGASYEQYF. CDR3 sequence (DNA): TGTGCCACAGGGGGCGCCTCCTACGAGCAGTACTTC.

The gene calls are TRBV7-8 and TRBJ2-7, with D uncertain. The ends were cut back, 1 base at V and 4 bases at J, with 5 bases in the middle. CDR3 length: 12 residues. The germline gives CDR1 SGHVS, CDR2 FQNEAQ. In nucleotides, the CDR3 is TGTGCCAGCAGCTTAGGTTCGTACGAGCAGTACTTC. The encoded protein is CASSLGSYEQYF.

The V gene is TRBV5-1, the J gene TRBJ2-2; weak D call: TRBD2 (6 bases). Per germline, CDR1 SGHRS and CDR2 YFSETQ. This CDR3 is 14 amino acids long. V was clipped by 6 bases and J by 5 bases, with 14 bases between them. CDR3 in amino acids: CASTSGGRTGELFF. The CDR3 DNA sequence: TGCGCCAGCACGTCCGGGGGACGGACCGGGGAGCTGTTTTTT.

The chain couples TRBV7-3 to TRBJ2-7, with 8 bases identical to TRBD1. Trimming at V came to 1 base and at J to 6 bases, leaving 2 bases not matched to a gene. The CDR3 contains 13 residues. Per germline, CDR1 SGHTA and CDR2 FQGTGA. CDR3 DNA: TGTGCCAGCAGCTTAAAGACAGGGGCCGAGCAGTACTTC. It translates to CASSLKTGAEQYF.

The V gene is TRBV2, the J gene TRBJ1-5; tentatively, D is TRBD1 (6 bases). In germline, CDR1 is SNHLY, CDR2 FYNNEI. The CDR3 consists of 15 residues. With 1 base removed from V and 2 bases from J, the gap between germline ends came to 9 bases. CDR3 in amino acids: CASSEVWTGNQPQHF. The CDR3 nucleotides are TGTGCCAGCAGTGAAGTTTGGACAGGCAATCAGCCCCAGCATTTT.

CDR3 sequence reads: CASSPTPGTAGNTIYF. In DNA, the CDR3 is TGTGCCAGCAGTCCAACACCCGGGACAGCTGGAAACACCATATATTTT. The rearrangement joins TRBV28 to TRBJ1-3; 7 positions agree with TRBD1. Looked up from germline, CDR1 is MDHEN and CDR2 is SYDVKM. Losses at the gene ends were 5 bases for V and 2 bases for J; bases not matched to a gene: 9. The CDR3 extends over 16 amino acids.

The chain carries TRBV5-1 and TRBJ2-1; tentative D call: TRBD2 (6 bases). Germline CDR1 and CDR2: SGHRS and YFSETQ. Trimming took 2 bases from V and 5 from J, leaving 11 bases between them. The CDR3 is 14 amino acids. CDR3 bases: TGCGCCAGCAGCTTTACGGGGGAGAACAATGAGCAGTTCTTC. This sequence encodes CASSFTGENNEQFF.

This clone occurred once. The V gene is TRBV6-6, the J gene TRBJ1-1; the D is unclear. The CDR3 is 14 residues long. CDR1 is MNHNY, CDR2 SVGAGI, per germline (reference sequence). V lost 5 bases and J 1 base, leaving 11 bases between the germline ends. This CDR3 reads CASSPHSGNTEAFF. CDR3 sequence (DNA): TGTGCCAGCAGTCCTCACTCAGGGAACACTGAAGCTTTCTTT.

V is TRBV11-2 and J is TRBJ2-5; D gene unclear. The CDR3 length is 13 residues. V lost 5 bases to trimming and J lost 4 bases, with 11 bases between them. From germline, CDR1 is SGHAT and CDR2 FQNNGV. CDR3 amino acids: CASSPGFRETQYF. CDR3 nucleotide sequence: TGTGCCAGCAGCCCCGGTTTCCGAGAGACCCAGTACTTC.

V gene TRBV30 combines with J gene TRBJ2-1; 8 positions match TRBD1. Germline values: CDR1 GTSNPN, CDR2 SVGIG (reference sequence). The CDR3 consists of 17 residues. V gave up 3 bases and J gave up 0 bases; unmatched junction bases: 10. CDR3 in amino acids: CAWSPDRGLSSYNEQFF. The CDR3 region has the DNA TGTGCCTGGAGCCCCGACAGGGGTCTGAGCTCCTACAATGAGCAGTTCTTC.